These 18 T cell receptor beta chains originate from one sample sequenced in a study of beta chain features in type 1 diabetes. General observations from the study: All four CD4+ subsets from Type 1 diabetes patients carried moderately but significantly shorter TCRB CDR3s.

Every isolated RNA sample was fully reverse transcribed, so sequencing captured expressed TCRB transcripts. Method: immunoSEQ multiplex PCR; TCRdb's copy keeps in-frame clones and lacks some. The sample lists approximately 600,000 clones, around 12% occurring once. The antigens of these receptors remain unknown. The sequenced sample was naive CD4+ T cells from blood. The origin of the receptors is a man aged 25-45 years with type 1 diabetes.

The chain combines TRBV10-3 with TRBJ1-2; TRBD1 agrees at 12 bases. There are 14 residues in the CDR3. The trim removed 6 bases at V and 6 bases at J, leaving 5 bases unmatched. Germline CDR1 ENHRY, CDR2 SYGVKD. CDR3 DNA sequence: TGTGCCATCAGGGAGGGACAGGGGGCGGATGGCTACACCTTC. Translation: CAIREGQGADGYTF.

This clone was found a few times. CDR3 region: CASSLGLNHFQETQYF. For the CDR3, the DNA is TGTGCCAGCAGTCTAGGTCTGAACCATTTCCAAGAGACCCAGTACTTC. The V and J genes are TRBV11-2 and TRBJ2-5; no reliable D call. The CDR3 sequence is 16 residues long. The V end lost 6 bases, the J end lost 1 base, and 18 bases lay between the germline ends. Germline V gives CDR1 SGHAT, CDR2 FQNNGV.

A word on this clone: One end of the junction fails to match germline, which may point to a read error. This sample includes further DNA sequences coding for the same CDR3. This chain uses TRBV29-1 with TRBJ1-1; maybe TRBD1 (5 bases). The CDR3 extends over 14 amino acids. CDR1 is SQVTM, CDR2 ANQGSEA, per germline. CDR3 sequence (DNA): TGCAGCGTTCTTGCATCGGGGGTTGACACCGAAGCTTTCTTT. It codes for CSVLASGVDTEAFF.

This clone has only a few counts. Other DNA sequences in the same sample also yield this CDR3. The chain uses TRBV7-9 and TRBJ2-7, with D hard to call. Germline CDR1 and CDR2: SEHNR and FQNEAQ (reference sequence). V lost 1 base and J 0 bases, leaving 7 bases between the germline ends. CDR3 length: 14 residues. The CDR3 reads CASSLDGYSYEQYF. In DNA form, the CDR3 reads TGTGCCAGCAGCTTAGACGGTTACTCCTACGAGCAGTACTTC.

The chain uses TRBV6-1 and TRBJ1-5; 9 positions match TRBD1. Per germline, CDR1 MNHNS and CDR2 SASEGT. This CDR3 comprises 16 residues. V trimming: 3 bases; J trimming: 5 bases; junction bases outside the gene matches: 8. The CDR3 coding sequence is TGTGCCAGCAGTGATCCGGGACAGGGAGGGCATCAGCCCCAGCATTTT. Encoded protein: CASSDPGQGGHQPQHF.

This clone was detected only a few times. J is TRBJ2-2 and V is TRBV4-2, with D tentatively TRBD2 (6 bases). V gave up 1 base and J gave up 3 bases, with 12 bases separating them. CDR1 is LGHNA, CDR2 YNFKEQ, per germline. The CDR3 consists of 16 residues. CDR3 coding DNA: TGTGCCAGCAGCCAAGCACTAGCTGTAGACACCGGGGAGCTGTTTTTT. As protein: CASSQALAVDTGELFF.

Only a few counts were recorded for this clone. The genes are TRBV9 and TRBJ2-1; 7 positions agree with TRBD1. Germline values: CDR1 SGDLS, CDR2 YYNGEE. J gave up 7 bases and V 3 bases, and 7 bases lay outside the gene matches. This CDR3 region has 14 residues. CDR3 region: CASSATGTANEQFF. The CDR3 DNA is TGTGCCAGCAGCGCCACCGGGACAGCGAATGAGCAGTTCTTC.

This clone was observed a few times. This chain links TRBV6-6 with TRBJ2-3; no definite D call. CDR1 and CDR2 from the germline V gene are MNHNY and SVGAGI (reference sequence). The length of the CDR3 is 14 residues. V lost 4 bases and J lost 7, with 15 bases in between. CDR3: CASSSGLGSNTQYF. In DNA form, the CDR3 reads TGTGCCAGCAGTTCCGGGCTGGGGTCGAATACGCAGTATTTT.

This clone was counted between two and nine times. V usage is TRBV5-1 and J usage is TRBJ2-2, with D uncertain. V dropped 2 bases and J dropped 6 bases, with 14 bases sitting between them. The CDR3 totals 15 residues. Germline loops: CDR1 SGHRS, CDR2 YFSETQ. CDR3: CASSFLQSYAGELFF. The CDR3 nucleotides are TGCGCCAGCAGCTTCTTACAGTCGTATGCCGGGGAGCTGTTTTTT.

V usage is TRBV2 and J usage is TRBJ2-3; the match to TRBD2 covers 13 bases. The germline gives CDR1 SNHLY, CDR2 FYNNEI. This CDR3 is built from 15 residues. With 6 bases clipped from V and 3 bases from J, the junction kept 3 bases outside the gene matches. This CDR3 reads CASRWGLAGTDTQYF. CDR3 sequence (DNA): TGTGCCAGCAGGTGGGGACTAGCGGGGACAGATACGCAGTATTTT. The full variable domain, completed using reference TRBV2 and TRBJ2-3, is EPEVTQTPSHQVTQMGQEVILRCVPISNHLYFYWYRQILGQKVEFLVSFYNNEISEKSEIFDDQFSVERPDGSNFTLKIRSTKLEDSAMYFCASRWGLAGTDTQYFGPGTRLTVL.

This clone was seen a handful of times. The gene calls are TRBV18 and TRBJ1-3; 7 bases align to TRBD1. V lost 3 bases, J lost 7 bases, and 9 bases stayed unmatched. This CDR3 has 15 residues. In germline, CDR1 is KGHSH, CDR2 LQKENI. The CDR3 loop is CASSPLAGGGNTIYF. In nucleotides, the CDR3 is TGTGCCAGCTCACCCCTTGCAGGGGGAGGGAACACCATATATTTT.

This chain links TRBV28 with TRBJ2-7; 8 bases map to TRBD1. Germline V gene sequence: CDR1 MDHEN, CDR2 SYDVKM. The CDR3 is made up of 16 amino acids. Unmatched junction bases numbered 16, after V lost 3 bases and J lost 9 bases. Here the CDR3 DNA reads TGTGCCAGCAGTTTGTCGCCTACCGGGACAGGAATATCGCAGTACTTC. Protein sequence: CASSLSPTGTGISQYF.

Here the CDR3 DNA reads TGTGCCAGCTTCCCGACTCCCTCCTACAATGAGCAGTTCTTC. Protein product: CASFPTPSYNEQFF. The rearrangement joins TRBV6-1 to TRBJ2-1, with no clear D. The CDR3 covers 14 residues. V was shortened by 8 bases and J by 0 bases, with 11 bases between the two germline ends. Looked up from germline, CDR1 is MNHNS and CDR2 is SASEGT.

This clone has more than one count but fewer than ten. This chain links TRBV29-1 with TRBJ1-1; D not resolved. Germline V gene data show CDR1 as SQVTM and CDR2 as ANQGSEA. V was clipped by 6 bases and J by 8 bases, with 10 bases between them. The CDR3 covers 10 residues. The CDR3 is CSVATREAFF. In DNA, the CDR3 is TGCAGCGTCGCAACCAGGGAAGCTTTCTTT. The full variable domain, with the rest looked up from reference TRBV29-1 and TRBJ1-1, is SAVISQKPSRDICQRGTSLTIQCQVDSQVTMMFWYRQQPGQSLTLIATANQGSEATYESGFVIDKFPISRPNLTFSTLTVSNMSPEDSSIYLCSVATREAFFGQGTRLTVV.

The rearrangement links TRBV5-1 to TRBJ2-5; D unclear. The J call is doubtful: the DNA matches TRBJ2-7 better. The CDR3 runs 17 residues. Germline V CDR1 and CDR2: SGHRS, YFSETQ. The CDR3 is CASSLNMAGQIPYEQYF. DNA of the CDR3: TGCGCCAGCAGCTTAAATATGGCCGGGCAAATCCCTTACGAGCAGTACTTC.

In this sample, this clone turned up a few times. The chain recombines TRBV4-3 with TRBJ2-2; D perhaps matches TRBD2 (6 bases). V was shortened by 1 base and J by 0 bases, with 12 bases between the two germline ends. Looked up from germline, CDR1 is LGHNA and CDR2 is YSLEER. The CDR3 totals 17 residues. CDR3 residues: CASSQGHQRANTGELFF. As DNA, the CDR3 is TGCGCCAGCAGCCAAGGGCACCAGCGGGCGAACACCGGGGAGCTGTTTTTT.

The chain couples TRBV7-8 to TRBJ2-2; TRBD1 agrees at 8 bases. The CDR3 is 15 amino acids. CDR1 and CDR2 from the germline V gene are SGHVS and FQNEAQ. V dropped 5 bases and J dropped 7; count of bases not matched to a gene: 9. CDR3 nucleotides: TGTGCCAGCAGCGCCCGGCAGGGGGCAGACGGGGAGCTGTTTTTT. Protein: CASSARQGADGELFF.

The chain is built from TRBV4-2 and TRBJ2-1, with 10 positions matching TRBD2. With V trimmed by 2 bases and J by 6 bases, 7 bases remained unmatched. CDR3 length: 16 residues. Per germline, CDR1 LGHNA and CDR2 YNFKEQ. The CDR3 protein is CASSQTQASGGNEQFF. The CDR3 DNA reads TGTGCCAGCAGCCAAACCCAGGCTAGCGGGGGCAATGAGCAGTTCTTC.